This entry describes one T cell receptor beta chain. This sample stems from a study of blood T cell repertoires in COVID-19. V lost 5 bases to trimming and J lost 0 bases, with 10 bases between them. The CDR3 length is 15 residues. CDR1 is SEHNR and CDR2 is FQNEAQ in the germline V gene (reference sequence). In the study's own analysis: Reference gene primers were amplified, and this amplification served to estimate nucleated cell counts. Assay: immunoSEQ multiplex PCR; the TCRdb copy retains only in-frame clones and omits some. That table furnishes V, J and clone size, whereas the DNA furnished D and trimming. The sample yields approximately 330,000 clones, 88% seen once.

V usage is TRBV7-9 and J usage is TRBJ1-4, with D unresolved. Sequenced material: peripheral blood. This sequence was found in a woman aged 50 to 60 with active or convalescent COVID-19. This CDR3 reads CASSNLEPTNEKLFF. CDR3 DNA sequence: TGTGCCAGCAGCAATCTAGAGCCAACTAATGAAAAACTGTTTTTT.